This T cell receptor beta chain appears in the sequencing data of a study of T cells after yellow fever vaccination. This clonotype was seen ten or more times. TCRdb recomputed calls from the 5' RACE reads with MiXCR, one row per CDR3 protein. The sample carries roughly 340,000 distinct CDR3 sequences, 8% to 10% recorded once. Deletions cut 1 base from V and 1 base from J, with 4 bases between. In germline, CDR1 is SGHTA, CDR2 FQGTGA. This CDR3 is 14 amino acids long. Sample: PBMCs, taken on the day of the first yellow fever vaccination. The J gene is TRBJ2-2, the V gene TRBV7-3; D is unclear. The clonotype comes from a man between 18 and 35 years old who received the YFV17D yellow fever vaccine. CDR3 residues: CASSLSENTGELFF. Written as DNA, the CDR3 is TGTGCCAGCAGCTTAAGTGAGAACACCGGGGAGCTGTTTTTT.